This TCR beta chain originates from a study of T cells after yellow fever vaccination. Study background: SMART-Seq v4 Ultra Low Input handled preparation of low-cell-number fractions.

Whole-study results and caveats: FACS-sorted repertoires could contain abundant clonotypes contaminating from the bulk population. Most primary-vaccination clones recurred post-booster (roughly 96% CD4, around 90% CD8).

A process of 5'RACE template switching, which added a universal primer site and UMIs, was used to make TCR cDNA. TCRdb fed the 5' RACE reads into MiXCR, producing one record per CDR3 protein. The sample shows 500,000 to 650,000 distinct CDR3 sequences, less than 20% of them seen only once. This clonotype has more than one count but fewer than ten. Its antigen remains unknown. This CDR3 has 13 amino acids. The sequence came from a young man who received the YFV17D yellow fever vaccine. V is TRBV21-1 and J is TRBJ2-7; TRBD2, the D gene given by the table, was not confirmed from the DNA. TRBV21-1 is annotated as a pseudogene. The sample consisted of PBMCs, taken about 5 days after the first yellow fever vaccination. The CDR3 spells CASSKEGEGEQYV. The CDR3 coding sequence is TGTGCCAGCAGCAAAGAAGGGGAGGGCGAGCAGTACGTC.